This is a list of T cell receptor beta chains from one sample in a study of shared clonotypes between healthy human individuals. Clones were sequenced by immunoSEQ multiplex PCR, and TCRdb holds only the in-frame ones, with some missing. Counted here are fewer than 1 million clones, just over 95% occurring once; the ten biggest clones make up around 0.25%. The sample comprised naive CD8+ T cells sorted from blood. Receptors were obtained from a man aged 30 to 45 in good health. The CDR3 runs from the conserved cysteine through the conserved F or W. A D gene is named only where the DNA matches it firmly. The listing skips clone size in some rows; elsewhere it reads once, few, many or a size class.

cdr3_length j_call clone_size d_call v_call cdr3_nt cdr3_aa
16 TRBJ2-7 NA NA TRBV10-3 TGTGCCATCAGTGTCTCTGAGACAAGGGTATCCTACGAGCAGTACTTC CAISVSETRVSYEQYF
16 TRBJ2-1 NA TRBD2 TRBV5-6 TGTGCCAGCAGCATCGGGACTAGCGGGAGTTACAATGAGCAGTTCTTC CASSIGTSGSYNEQFF
15 TRBJ2-7 NA TRBD1 TRBV27 TGTGCCAGCACATCCTTGGGGACAGGGTCCTACGAGCAGTACTTC CASTSLGTGSYEQYF
16 TRBJ2-4 NA NA TRBV21-1 TGTGCCAGCAGCTTTCAGGACAGGGGCGCCAAAAACATTCAGTACTTC CASSFQDRGAKNIQYF
15 TRBJ2-3 NA NA TRBV5-6 TGTGCCAGCAGCTTGGGACAAAGCTTCACAGATACGCAGTATTTT CASSLGQSFTDTQYF
12 TRBJ2-7 NA NA TRBV7-9 TGTGCCAGCAGCTTTCAAAGGCACGAGCAGTACTTC CASSFQRHEQYF
12 TRBJ2-7 NA TRBD1 TRBV27 TGTGCCAGCAGGAAGACAGGGTCCGAGCAGTACTTC CASRKTGSEQYF
14 TRBJ2-1 NA TRBD2 TRBV11-3 TGTGCCAGCAGCTTAAGGGACTACCCCAATGAGCAGTTCTTC CASSLRDYPNEQFF
14 TRBJ2-7 NA NA TRBV28 TGTGCCAGCAGCCGAGGAGTTGGACCCTACGAGCAGTACTTC CASSRGVGPYEQYF
13 TRBJ2-1 NA NA TRBV4-1 TGCGCCAGCAGCCATGTAATTCTGAATGAGCAGTTCTTC CASSHVILNEQFF
20 TRBJ2-7 NA NA TRBV28 TGTGCCAGCAGTTCCCTACCCTCGGACACTAAAATGAACTTCTCCTACGAGCAGTACTTC CASSSLPSDTKMNFSYEQYF
17 TRBJ2-3 NA NA TRBV11-2 TGTGCCAGCAGCTTACCCCCTCAGGGGGGGAACACAGATACGCAGTATTTT CASSLPPQGGNTDTQYF
16 TRBJ2-7 NA NA TRBV7-2 TGTGCCAGCAGCATAGGGGCTAGGGGGAGAGGCTACGAGCAGTACTTC CASSIGARGRGYEQYF
15 TRBJ2-7 NA NA TRBV7-9 TGTGCCAGCAGCCACCGGGCCAACGGGCCCTACGAGCAGTACTTC CASSHRANGPYEQYF
18 TRBJ1-1 NA TRBD1 TRBV11-2 TGTGCCAGCACCACGGGGACAGGGGGCTTTTCGGGAGACACTGAAGCTTTCTTT CASTTGTGGFSGDTEAFF
17 TRBJ2-5 NA NA TRBV25-1 TGTGCCAGCAGTTCTCGAGACTTCGAGGGCCCCAAAGAGACCCAGTACTTC CASSSRDFEGPKETQYF
18 TRBJ2-3 NA NA TRBV19 TGTGCCAGTAAAAACGGCCAATTTACACGAACTAGCACAGATACGCAGTATTTT CASKNGQFTRTSTDTQYF
13 TRBJ2-1 NA NA TRBV7-8 TGTGCCAGCAGCTCCTCGGTGTCTAATGAGCAGTTCTTC CASSSSVSNEQFF
13 TRBJ2-7 once NA TRBV4-3 TGCGCCAGCAGCCGGAACAGGGAATCCGAGCAGTACTTC CASSRNRESEQYF